This T cell receptor beta chain was retrieved from a study of immune cell composition in non-small cell lung cancer. Findings and caveats of the study: Tumour TCR-beta clonality was not significantly tied to smoking pack-years. Adenocarcinomas with higher top tumour-associated clone frequency had more reactive TILs.

The table came from immunoSEQ multiplex PCR; TCRdb's copy has only in-frame clones and leaves some out. The table lists several thousand clones, 70% to 80% of them singletons, with approximately 20% in the top ten. The germline V and J ends were trimmed by 0 bases and 9 bases, with 9 bases remaining between them. Germline lookup yields CDR1 LNHNV and CDR2 YYDKDF (reference sequence). The length of the CDR3 is 14 residues. Frozen unsorted single-cell suspensions supplied the genomic DNA. This clone showed up just a few times. Its antigen is not known. Sequenced input: lung tumor tissue. This chain links TRBV15 with TRBJ1-6; D remains unclear. The source of this sequence is a human donor with non-small cell lung cancer. The CDR3 DNA reads TGTGCCACCAGCAGAGAAGTCCAGAGTTCACCCCTCCACTTT. As protein: CATSREVQSSPLHF.